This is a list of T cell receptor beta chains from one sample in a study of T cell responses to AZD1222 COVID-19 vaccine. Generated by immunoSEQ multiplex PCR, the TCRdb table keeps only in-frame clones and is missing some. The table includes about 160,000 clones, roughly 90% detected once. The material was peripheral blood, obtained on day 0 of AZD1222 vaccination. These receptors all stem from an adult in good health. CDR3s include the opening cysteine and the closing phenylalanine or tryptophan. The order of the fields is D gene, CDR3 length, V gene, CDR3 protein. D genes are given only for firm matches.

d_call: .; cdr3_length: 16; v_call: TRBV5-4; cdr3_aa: CASSSAGTLSGNTIYF
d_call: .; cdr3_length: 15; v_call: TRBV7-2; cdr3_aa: CASSLVGGMDYGYTF
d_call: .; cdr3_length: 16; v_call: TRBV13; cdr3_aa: CASSRAGTSGGNTIYF
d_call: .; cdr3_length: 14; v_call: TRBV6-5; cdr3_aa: CATSLSHSNQPQHF
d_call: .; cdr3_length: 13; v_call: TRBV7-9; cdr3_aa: CASSRGAAPEQYF
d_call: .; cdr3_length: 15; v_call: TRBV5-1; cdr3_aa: CASSYRDSSTDTQYF
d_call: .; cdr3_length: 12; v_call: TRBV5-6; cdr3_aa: CASSLRRQPQHF
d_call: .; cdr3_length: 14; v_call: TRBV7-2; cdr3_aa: CASSLSNALSEQYF
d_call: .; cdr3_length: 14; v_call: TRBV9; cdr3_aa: CASSVGISGDGYTF
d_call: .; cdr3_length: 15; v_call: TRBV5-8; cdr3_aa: CASSFSRREYTEAFF
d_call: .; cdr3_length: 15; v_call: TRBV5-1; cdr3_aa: CASRSGTRFEEPQHF
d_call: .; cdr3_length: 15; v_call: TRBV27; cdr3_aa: CASSLSEGIRDTQYF
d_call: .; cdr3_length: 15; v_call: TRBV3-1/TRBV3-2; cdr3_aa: CASSQGGEGSYGYTF
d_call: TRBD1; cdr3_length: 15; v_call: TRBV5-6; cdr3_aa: CASSISGTGNTEAFF
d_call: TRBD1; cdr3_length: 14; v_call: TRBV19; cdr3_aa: CASSTRQGSYEQYF
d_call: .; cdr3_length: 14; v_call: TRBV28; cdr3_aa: CASTMGGTPLEQYF
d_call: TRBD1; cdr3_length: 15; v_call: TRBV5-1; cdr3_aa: CASSLMGQTNTEAFF
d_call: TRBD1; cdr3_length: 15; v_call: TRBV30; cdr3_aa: CAWSDRGTGLPEAFF
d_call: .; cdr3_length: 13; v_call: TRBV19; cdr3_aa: CASSPLGGNEQFF
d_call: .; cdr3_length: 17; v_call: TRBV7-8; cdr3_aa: CASSLGGGYRAGNGYTF
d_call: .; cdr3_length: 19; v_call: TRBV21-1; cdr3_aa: CASSKPPNGRDVGTDSQYF
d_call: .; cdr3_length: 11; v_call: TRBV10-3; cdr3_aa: CAIADGIGYTF
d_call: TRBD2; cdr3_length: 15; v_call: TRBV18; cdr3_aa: CASSPVAGVYNEQFF
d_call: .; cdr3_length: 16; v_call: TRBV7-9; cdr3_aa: CASSLRAVLGSDEQYF
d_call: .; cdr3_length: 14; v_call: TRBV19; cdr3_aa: CASSIALSNQPQHF
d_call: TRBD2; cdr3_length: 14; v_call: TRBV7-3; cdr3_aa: CASSLTSSGGTQYF
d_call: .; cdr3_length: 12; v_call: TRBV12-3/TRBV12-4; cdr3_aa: CASSRREQPQHF
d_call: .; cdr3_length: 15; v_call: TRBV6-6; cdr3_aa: CASSLGSGGNSPLHF
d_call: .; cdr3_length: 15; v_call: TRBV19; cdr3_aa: CASSIGQYSNQPQHF
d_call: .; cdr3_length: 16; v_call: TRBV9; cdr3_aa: CASSVDSPSSGNTIYF
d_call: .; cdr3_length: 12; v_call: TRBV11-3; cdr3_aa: CASSLISNEQFF
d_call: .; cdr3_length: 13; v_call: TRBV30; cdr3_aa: CAWTLLPRSGYTF
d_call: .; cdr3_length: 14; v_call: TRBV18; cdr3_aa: CASSQGDFNQPQHF
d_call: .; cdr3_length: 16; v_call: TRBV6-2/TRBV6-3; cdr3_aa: CASSYRTGSGANVLTF
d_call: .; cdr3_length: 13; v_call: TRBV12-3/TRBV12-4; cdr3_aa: CASSRGHFYGYTF
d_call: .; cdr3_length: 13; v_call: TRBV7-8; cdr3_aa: CASSLRGDGPQHF
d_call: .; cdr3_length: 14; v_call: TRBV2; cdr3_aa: CASSPLTSLTEAFF
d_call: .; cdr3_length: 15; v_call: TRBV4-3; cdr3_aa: CASSQDSSGAYEQYF
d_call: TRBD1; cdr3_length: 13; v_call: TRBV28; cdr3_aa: CASSVTGANIQYF
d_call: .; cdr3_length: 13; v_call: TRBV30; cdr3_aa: CAWRRRVNTEAFF
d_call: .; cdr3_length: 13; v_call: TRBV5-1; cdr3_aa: CASRSGTEETQYF
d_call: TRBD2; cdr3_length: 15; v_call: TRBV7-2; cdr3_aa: CASSPAGTSGSEQYF
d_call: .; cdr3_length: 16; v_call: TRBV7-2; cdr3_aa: CASSFLPTGSSYEQYF
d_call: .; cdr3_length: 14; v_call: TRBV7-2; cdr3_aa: CASSLRQHNSPLHF
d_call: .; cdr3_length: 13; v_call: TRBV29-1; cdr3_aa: CSVSRGFQETQYF
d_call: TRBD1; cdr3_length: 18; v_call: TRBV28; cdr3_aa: CASSFPRQGHATNEKLFF
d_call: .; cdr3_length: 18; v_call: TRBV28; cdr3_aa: CASSSSGRPFSGANVLTF